Each of the 11 T cell receptor beta chains below was sequenced from the same sample in a study of T cell responses to AZD1222 COVID-19 vaccine (dated by TCRdb to the early 2020s). Taken with the paper, the label for time point translates to: baseline before first vaccination. To prepare the library, the immunoSEQ multiplex PCR assay was applied. What TCRdb holds here is the immuneACCESS table cut down to in-frame rearrangements. Part of the clones is not present; checked against another copy, under half of the missing clones reflect an unresolved V gene, and the others are unexplained. For this sample there are about 97,000 clones; roughly 91% appear just once. Under 8.5% of the sample is taken by the ten largest. Here the sequenced sample was peripheral blood, taken on day 0 of AZD1222 vaccination. The receptors shown here come from an adult in good health.

In this sample, this clone turned up a few times. Other DNA variants within this sample encode the same CDR3. The V and J genes are TRBV5-5 and TRBJ1-2, with 8 nucleotides matching TRBD1. J gave up 8 bases and V 4 bases, and 4 bases lay outside the gene matches. Germline CDR1 and CDR2: SGHKS and YYEKEE (reference sequence). The CDR3 is 12 residues long. The CDR3 reads CASSPGQGGYTF. The CDR3, as DNA: TGTGCCAGCAGCCCTGGACAGGGAGGCTACACCTTC. The full variable domain, rest sourced from reference TRBV5-5 and TRBJ1-2, is DAGVTQSPTHLIKTRGQQVTLRCSPISGHKSVSWYQQVLGQGPQFIFQYYEKEERGRGNFPDRFSARQFPNYSSELNVNALLLGDSALYLCASSPGQGGYTFGSGTRLTVV.

This chain joins TRBV28 and TRBJ1-2; 8 bases align to TRBD1. CDR3 size: 14 residues. The germline V gene encodes CDR1 MDHEN and CDR2 SYDVKM. Trimming cost V 6 bases and J 3 bases; bases outside gene matches: 6. CDR3 sequence: CASSPGQGHYGYTF. DNA of the CDR3: TGTGCCAGCAGCCCAGGACAGGGTCACTATGGCTACACCTTC.

The chain employs TRBV5-6 and TRBJ2-3; 10 bases are shared with TRBD2. J was trimmed by 1 base and V by 4 bases; bases with no gene match: 3. CDR3 length equals 15 residues. Germline V CDR1 and CDR2: SGHDT, YYEEEE. This CDR3 is CASSQGTSGTDTQYF. In DNA form, the CDR3 reads TGTGCCAGCAGCCAAGGGACTAGCGGCACAGATACGCAGTATTTT.

J is TRBJ2-7 and V is TRBV6-5; D not certain. Germline V CDR1 and CDR2: MNHEY, SVGAGI. The CDR3 has 11 amino acids. The V and J ends lost 7 bases and 2 bases respectively, with 6 bases between them. CDR3 coding DNA: TGTGCCAGCACCGACACCTACGAGCAGTACTTC. It is translated as CASTDTYEQYF.

As DNA, the CDR3 is TGTGCCTGGAGGGGGGACGGCGGTAGAAGGTCATATGGCTACACCTTC. Translated, it gives CAWRGDGGRRSYGYTF. The chain recombines TRBV30 with TRBJ1-2; weak D call: TRBD1 (5 bases). The CDR3 runs 16 residues. The germline V and J ends were trimmed by 3 bases and 5 bases, with 22 bases remaining between them. Per germline, CDR1 GTSNPN and CDR2 SVGIG (reference sequence).

The chain joins TRBV5-4 to TRBJ2-2, with 8 bases lining up with TRBD2. The germline gives CDR1 SGHNT, CDR2 YYREEE (reference sequence). Trimming removed 4 bases from V and 7 bases from J; junction bases left unmatched: 9. The CDR3 length is 15 residues. CDR3 nucleotides: TGTGCCAGCAGCCCGCGACTAGCGAATCTCGGGGAGCTGTTTTTT. Translating gives CASSPRLANLGELFF.

This sequence joins TRBV5-1 and TRBJ2-3, with 9 positions matching TRBD2. The trim removed 1 base at V and 4 bases at J, leaving 4 bases unmatched. This CDR3 has 15 residues. Germline V lookup: CDR1 SGHRS, CDR2 YFSETQ. CDR3 sequence reads: CASSLPAGGADTQYF. CDR3 sequence (DNA): TGCGCCAGCAGCTTGCCGGCGGGGGGGGCAGATACGCAGTATTTT.

This chain joins TRBV28 and TRBJ1-5; tentatively, D is TRBD1 (5 bases). CDR1 MDHEN and CDR2 SYDVKM come from the germline V gene. The CDR3 has 18 residues. V was cut by 7 bases and J by 0 bases, with 22 bases left in between. CDR3 bases: TGTGCCAGCACCTACTCCGGCGGGGCAGCCTATAGCAATCAGCCCCAGCATTTT. It yields the protein CASTYSGGAAYSNQPQHF.

The V call is TRBV5-5, the J call TRBJ2-5; D is unclear. V lost 4 bases and J lost 5, with 12 bases in between. The CDR3 runs 13 residues. The germline CDR1 and CDR2 sequences are SGHKS and YYEKEE (reference sequence). The CDR3: CASSTRQDETQYF. CDR3 DNA sequence: TGTGCCAGCAGCACCAGACAAGATGAGACCCAGTACTTC. Combining the CDR3 with reference TRBV5-5 and TRBJ2-5 gives the whole variable domain DAGVTQSPTHLIKTRGQQVTLRCSPISGHKSVSWYQQVLGQGPQFIFQYYEKEERGRGNFPDRFSARQFPNYSSELNVNALLLGDSALYLCASSTRQDETQYFGPGTRLLVL.

The chain uses TRBV2 and TRBJ2-5; no clear D. Germline V CDR1 and CDR2: SNHLY, FYNNEI. This CDR3 is built from 12 residues. Trimming left V 4 bases short and J 0 bases short, with 3 bases between. CDR3 DNA sequence: TGTGCCAGCAGTGGACACCAAGAGACCCAGTACTTC. Encoded protein: CASSGHQETQYF.

The chain is built from TRBV7-8 and TRBJ1-2, with TRBD1 as a possible D gene (5 bases). The CDR3 sequence is 16 residues long. Germline lookup yields CDR1 SGHVS and CDR2 FQNEAQ. V was shortened by 2 bases and J by 6 bases, with 19 bases between the two germline ends. The CDR3 here is CASSLSGGEPSDGYTF. In DNA form, the CDR3 reads TGTGCCAGCAGCTTAAGTGGAGGGGAGCCGTCGGATGGCTACACCTTC.